The rows below give T cell receptor beta chains drawn from one sample of a study of molecular identifiers for immune sequencing clone quantification. One entry per CDR3 protein results from TCRdb running MiXCR on the PCR reads. The profile shows more than 60,000 distinct CDR3 sequences, around 17% of them singletons. The sequenced sample was naive CD8+ T cells from blood, with Jurkat cell RNA spiked in. These receptors all stem from a human donor in good health. Some libraries in this study had Jurkat cell RNA spiked in. The conserved cysteine and the conserved F or W are not part of the CDR3 here. Clone sizes are given selectively: once, few, many, or a class where the clone is expanded.

v_call	j_call	clone_size	cdr3_aa
TRBV27	TRBJ1-1	many	ASSLRGGVTTEAF
TRBV7-3	TRBJ2-1	many	ASSLGQGFYNEQF
TRBV6-5	TRBJ2-7	few	ASSSLAGDFSVGYEQY
TRBV29-1	TRBJ2-1	many	SSSPREGRYNEQF
TRBV7-6	TRBJ2-7	many	ASSLIMEADEQY
TRBV5-6	TRBJ1-2	many	ASSLYNSGYT
TRBV9	TRBJ2-3	many	ASSVGRGATDTQY
TRBV28	TRBJ1-1	many	ASSLRSGGWDTEAF
TRBV7-9	TRBJ1-1	once	AGTPQDGTEAF
TRBV19	TRBJ1-5	many	ASSIPVGNQPQH
TRBV7-9	TRBJ2-3	many	ASSSSTLTGPSSNTQY
TRBV20-1	TRBJ1-5	many	SARDAGGFFPAGRQPQH
TRBV30	TRBJ2-1	many	AWEGGSGSIFEQF
TRBV30	TRBJ2-1	many	ACQKTPYNEQF
TRBV5-4	TRBJ2-7	many	ASSLQSGRAGEQY
TRBV5-4	TRBJ1-2	-	ASKPGDGPYGYT